The 27 T cell receptor beta chains below were found in one sample sequenced in a study of T cell responses to AZD1222 COVID-19 vaccine. Sequencing used immunoSEQ multiplex PCR; TCRdb keeps in-frame clones, though not all of them. This table holds 140,000 or so clones, around 90% found once. The material was peripheral blood, obtained 28 days after the second AZD1222 dose. These receptors were collected from an adult who received the AZD1222 COVID-19 vaccine.

This clone was recorded only once. The V gene is TRBV6-1, the J gene TRBJ1-1; D remains ambiguous. This CDR3 region has 12 residues. V lost 2 bases to trimming and J lost 10 bases, with 11 bases between them. Germline CDR1 MNHNS, CDR2 SASEGT. The DNA of the CDR3 is TGTGCCAGCAGTGAAAGGCGGGAGGGAGCTTTCTTT. Amino acids: CASSERREGAFF.

V and J are TRBV7-2 and TRBJ2-6, with 7 nucleotides matching TRBD1. J gave up 1 base and V 1 base, and 10 bases lay outside the gene matches. The CDR3 loop spans 19 amino acids. CDR1 and CDR2 from the germline V gene are SGHTA and FQGNSA. CDR3 residues: CASSLVATGTKSGANVLTF. In nucleotides, the CDR3 is TGTGCCAGCAGCTTAGTGGCGACAGGGACCAAATCTGGGGCCAACGTCCTGACTTTC.

Note on this clone: One junction end does not reproduce the germline sequence, and a read error may be involved. V is TRBV7-7 and J is TRBJ2-3, with a possible D match to TRBD1 (6 bases). This CDR3 is built from 16 residues. CDR1 and CDR2 from the germline V gene are SSHAT and FNYEAQ (reference sequence). The CDR3 region is CASSLSRDKRTDTQYF. The CDR3 DNA reads as TGTGCTAGCAGCCTATCCCGGGACAAACGCACAGATACGCAGTATTTT.

The rearrangement uses TRBV21-1 and TRBJ1-5; the table's D call, TRBD1, has no DNA check behind it. TRBV21-1 has pseudogene status. The CDR3 covers 16 residues. For the CDR3, the DNA is TGTGCCAGCCCTCGTCGTAAGACAGGAACGGATCAGCCCCAGCATTTT. As protein: CASPRRKTGTDQPQHF.

This chain links TRBV7-9 with TRBJ2-5; 7 nucleotides agree with TRBD2. From germline, CDR1 is SEHNR and CDR2 FQNEAQ (reference sequence). The CDR3 spans 14 residues. V was pared by 5 bases and J by 4 bases, with 7 bases of the junction left unmatched. As DNA, the CDR3 is TGTGCCAGCAGCCCGACTAGCCTGGTAGAGACCCAGTACTTC. Protein: CASSPTSLVETQYF.

The rearrangement joins TRBV28 to TRBJ2-6; 8 bases are shared with TRBD1. This CDR3 contains 16 residues. J gave up 1 base and V 6 bases, and 5 bases lay outside the gene matches. Germline V gives CDR1 MDHEN, CDR2 SYDVKM. The CDR3 loop is CASRTGAQSGANVLTF. The CDR3 region has the DNA TGTGCCAGCAGGACAGGGGCACAATCTGGGGCCAACGTCCTGACTTTC.

The chain employs TRBV28 and TRBJ1-2, with D tentatively TRBD1 (6 bases). The CDR3 has 12 amino acids. V shed 5 bases and J shed 10 bases, with 14 bases lying between them. CDR1 is MDHEN, CDR2 SYDVKM, per germline. CDR3: CASSGPRDNYTF. The DNA for the CDR3 is TGTGCCAGCAGTGGTCCGCGGGACAACTACACCTTC.

The chain joins TRBV27 to TRBJ1-2; D is possibly TRBD1 (5 bases). The V end was cut by 3 bases, the J end by 4 bases, with 12 bases between. Germline CDR1 is MNHEY and CDR2 is SMNVEV (reference sequence). The length of the CDR3 is 14 residues. CDR3: CASSLGPNGYGYTF. The CDR3 DNA reads as TGTGCCAGCAGTTTGGGACCCAACGGCTATGGCTACACCTTC.

This clone has a single count. The chain is built from TRBV30 and TRBJ1-6; D might be TRBD1 (6 bases). Trimming cost V 8 bases and J 7 bases, with 15 bases left between them. From germline, CDR1 is GTSNPN and CDR2 SVGIG (reference sequence). The CDR3 spans 13 residues. The CDR3 sequence: CAETTGQNSPLHF. The CDR3 DNA sequence: TGTGCCGAGACGACAGGCCAGAATTCACCCCTCCACTTT.

The rearrangement joins TRBV19 to TRBJ1-1, with D tentatively TRBD1 (6 bases). Germline V CDR1 and CDR2: LNHDA, SQIVND (reference sequence). The CDR3 is 15 residues long. V lost 3 bases to trimming and J lost 3 bases, with 14 bases between them. The CDR3 loop reads CASSMGGGYYTEAFF. Here the CDR3 DNA reads TGTGCCAGTAGTATGGGGGGCGGGTATTACACTGAAGCTTTCTTT. Full variable domain (rest looked up from reference TRBV19 and TRBJ1-1): DGGITQSPKYLFRKEGQNVTLSCEQNLNHDAMYWYRQDPGQGLRLIYYSQIVNDFQKGDIAEGYSVSREKKESFPLTVTSAQKNPTAFYLCASSMGGGYYTEAFFGQGTRLTVV.

The J gene is TRBJ2-7, the V gene TRBV1; the table's D call TRBD2 went unverified against the DNA. TRBV1 is reported as a pseudogene. The CDR3 contains 15 residues. In DNA form, the CDR3 reads TGCACCAGCAGGGGAATCCCTAGCGGGTTTTACGAGCAGTACTTC. Encoded protein: CTSRGIPSGFYEQYF.

This clone appeared a single time. The CDR3 nucleotides read TGTGCCAGCAGTTTATTGTCGCAGGAGATACGCTACACCTTC. It encodes CASSLLSQEIRYTF. V and J are TRBV28 and TRBJ1-2; D is unresolved. The CDR3 runs 14 residues. The V and J ends lost 1 base and 9 bases respectively, with 15 bases between them. Germline V gives CDR1 MDHEN, CDR2 SYDVKM.

V is TRBV7-9 and J is TRBJ1-2; D perhaps matches TRBD1 (5 bases). CDR3 size: 12 residues. Trimming removed 7 bases from V and 6 bases from J, with 12 bases in between. Germline CDR1 and CDR2: SEHNR and FQNEAQ (reference sequence). As DNA, the CDR3 is TGTGCCAGCATTGGGGGGAGGCATGGCTACACCTTC. It encodes CASIGGRHGYTF.

The gene calls are TRBV28 and TRBJ2-6; no reliable D call. The CDR3 contains 18 residues. V lost 4 bases and J 0 bases, leaving 16 bases between the germline ends. Per germline, CDR1 MDHEN and CDR2 SYDVKM. CDR3 loop: CASSSQYVSRSGANVLTF. The CDR3 coding sequence is TGTGCCAGCAGTTCCCAGTATGTATCCCGCTCTGGGGCCAACGTCCTGACTTTC.

The chain carries TRBV5-1 and TRBJ1-6, with TRBD1 as a possible D gene (6 bases). From germline, CDR1 is SGHRS and CDR2 YFSETQ. Trimming left V 4 bases short and J 7 bases short, with 12 bases between. This CDR3 spans 14 amino acids. The CDR3 nucleotides are TGCGCCAGCAGCCCGGGACAAGAAAATTCACCCCTCCACTTT. Translation: CASSPGQENSPLHF.

The chain recombines TRBV2 with TRBJ1-2, with no clear D. CDR1 is SNHLY, CDR2 FYNNEI, per germline. CDR3 length: 12 amino acids. V was cut by 3 bases and J by 8 bases, with 10 bases left in between. This CDR3 is CASSDTPQGYTF. The CDR3 bases are TGTGCCAGCAGTGATACACCCCAAGGCTACACCTTC.

This rearrangement joins TRBV19 to TRBJ2-2, with 7 bases matching TRBD2. This CDR3 is built from 15 residues. Germline V gives CDR1 LNHDA, CDR2 SQIVND (reference sequence). The V and J ends lost 4 bases and 1 base, in that order; junction bases with no gene match: 3. CDR3 nucleotides: TGTGCCAGTAGTAGGCTAGCGGTGAACACCGGGGAGCTGTTTTTT. Its protein product is CASSRLAVNTGELFF.

This clone was recorded once. V and J are TRBV4-1 and TRBJ2-7; 9 nucleotides line up with TRBD1. The CDR3 covers 14 residues. The V gene's germline CDR1 is MGHRA and CDR2 YSYEKL. The junction had 7 bases not matched to a gene; V was cut back by 5 bases and J by 5 bases. CDR3 DNA sequence: TGCGCCAGCAGCACCAGGGACAGGGTAAACGAGCAGTACTTC. This codes for CASSTRDRVNEQYF.

The chain combines TRBV10-3 with TRBJ1-1, with D possibly being TRBD1 (5 bases). V was trimmed by 5 bases and J by 11 bases, leaving 18 bases between them. Germline loops: CDR1 ENHRY, CDR2 SYGVKD. This CDR3 comprises 13 residues. The CDR3 coding sequence is TGTGCCATCAGTACTACAGGACCTGACCAGGCTTTCTTT. Protein product: CAISTTGPDQAFF.

The table lists this clone with a few counts. The chain links TRBV5-6 to TRBJ2-5, with a possible D match to TRBD1 (5 bases). Trimming took 5 bases from V and 3 from J, leaving 17 bases between them. Germline V gene sequence: CDR1 SGHDT, CDR2 YYEEEE. The CDR3 covers 15 residues. CDR3: CASREQEPLKETQYF. DNA of the CDR3: TGTGCCAGCAGAGAACAGGAGCCATTAAAAGAGACCCAGTACTTC.

J is TRBJ1-5 and V is TRBV2; the D gene is possibly TRBD1 (5 bases). Germline values: CDR1 SNHLY, CDR2 FYNNEI. Trimming stripped 6 bases from V and 4 bases from J, with 10 bases between. The length of the CDR3 is 13 residues. The CDR3 region has the DNA TGTGCCAGCAGGGAGACAGAAAATCAGCCCCAGCATTTT. This gives the protein CASRETENQPQHF.

The genes are TRBV7-8 and TRBJ2-7; D gene uncertain. In germline, CDR1 is SGHVS, CDR2 FQNEAQ. The CDR3 runs 13 residues. V lost 1 base and J 3 bases, leaving 7 bases between the germline ends. Here the CDR3 DNA reads TGTGCCAGCAGCTTAGAGGGTTTCTACGAGCAGTACTTC. Translation: CASSLEGFYEQYF.

V gene TRBV28 combines with J gene TRBJ2-7; tentative D call: TRBD2 (5 bases). Trimming stripped 3 bases from V and 3 bases from J, with 9 bases between. Germline CDR1 MDHEN, CDR2 SYDVKM. The CDR3 is 13 residues long. The CDR3 DNA reads TGTGCCAGCAGTTTCGGGGTTCACTACGAGCAGTACTTC. Translation: CASSFGVHYEQYF. Based on the CDR3 plus reference TRBV28 and TRBJ2-7, the full variable domain is DVKVTQSSRYLVKRTGEKVFLECVQDMDHENMFWYRQDPGLGLRLIYFSYDVKMKEKGDIPEGYSVSREKKERFSLILESASTNQTSMYLCASSFGVHYEQYFGPGTRLTVT.

This clone was seen a single time. The V and J genes are TRBV28 and TRBJ2-7; D is uncertain. The V end was cut by 7 bases, the J end by 3 bases, with 19 bases between. This CDR3 has 15 amino acids. Germline V gives CDR1 MDHEN, CDR2 SYDVKM. The CDR3 spells CASTFFAGANYEQYF. The DNA of the CDR3 is TGTGCCAGCACCTTTTTCGCCGGCGCGAACTACGAGCAGTACTTC.

The chain joins TRBV7-9 to TRBJ2-3, with 9 bases aligning to TRBD2. This CDR3 has 18 amino acids. Trimming took 1 base from V and 1 from J; bases not matched to a gene: 9. Per the germline V gene, CDR1 is SEHNR and CDR2 is FQNEAQ (reference sequence). CDR3: CASSLGSKAGGGTDTQYF. CDR3 in DNA: TGTGCCAGCAGCTTAGGCAGCAAAGCGGGAGGCGGCACAGATACGCAGTATTTT.

The V gene is TRBV30, the J gene TRBJ1-5; no firm D call. CDR3 size: 13 residues. The V end lost 3 bases, the J end lost 7 bases, and 13 bases lay between the germline ends. The germline V gene encodes CDR1 GTSNPN and CDR2 SVGIG (reference sequence). The CDR3 nucleotides are TGTGCCTGGAGCCTGGCGGTAGGGCAGCCCCAGCATTTT. Protein sequence: CAWSLAVGQPQHF.

V gene TRBV6-5 combines with J gene TRBJ1-2; tentative D call: TRBD1 (6 bases). This CDR3 comprises 12 residues. Germline V lookup: CDR1 MNHEY, CDR2 SVGAGI. The ends were cut back, 6 bases at V and 7 bases at J, with 12 bases in the middle. CDR3 sequence reads: CASRSGTPGYTF. In DNA form, the CDR3 reads TGTGCCAGCAGATCCGGGACACCTGGCTACACCTTC.